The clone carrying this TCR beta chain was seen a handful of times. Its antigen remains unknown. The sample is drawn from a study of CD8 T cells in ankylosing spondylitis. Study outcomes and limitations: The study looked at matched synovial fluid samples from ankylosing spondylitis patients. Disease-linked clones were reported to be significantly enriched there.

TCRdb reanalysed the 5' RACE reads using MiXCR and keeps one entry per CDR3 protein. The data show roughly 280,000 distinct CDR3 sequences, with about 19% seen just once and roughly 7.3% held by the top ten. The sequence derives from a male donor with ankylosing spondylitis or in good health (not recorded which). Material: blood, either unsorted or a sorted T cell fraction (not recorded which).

CDR3 DNA: TGTGCCAGCAGTTACGCGGGCCCACTCCAAGAGACCCAGTACTTC. The encoded protein is CASSYAGPLQETQYF. The V gene is TRBV6-2 or TRBV6-3, the J gene TRBJ2-5; maybe TRBD2 (5 bases). This CDR3 has 15 amino acids. The germline V gene has CDR1 MNHEY and CDR2 SVGEGT. V was cut by 2 bases and J by 1 base, with 11 bases left in between.